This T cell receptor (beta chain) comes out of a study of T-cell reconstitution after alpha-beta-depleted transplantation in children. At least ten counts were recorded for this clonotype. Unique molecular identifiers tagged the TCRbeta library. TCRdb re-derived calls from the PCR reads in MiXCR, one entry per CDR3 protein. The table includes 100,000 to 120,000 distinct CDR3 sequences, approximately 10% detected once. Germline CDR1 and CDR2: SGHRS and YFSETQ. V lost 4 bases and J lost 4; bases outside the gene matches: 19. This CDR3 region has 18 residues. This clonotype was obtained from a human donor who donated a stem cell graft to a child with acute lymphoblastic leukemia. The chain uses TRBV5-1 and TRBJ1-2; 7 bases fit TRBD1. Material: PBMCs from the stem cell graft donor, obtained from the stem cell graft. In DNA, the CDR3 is TGCGCCAGCAGCGGAGGGGGGCCAGGGGGAAATTCGGGCTATGGCTACACCTTC. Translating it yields CASSGGGPGGNSGYGYTF.